A selection of T cell receptor beta chains follows, all from one sample in a study of T cell responses to AZD1222 COVID-19 vaccine. TCRdb's copy holds only in-frame clones and misses some; the assay was immunoSEQ multiplex PCR. The data hold tens of thousands of clones, with 65% to 90% observed a single time. Here the sequenced sample was peripheral blood, taken on day 0 of AZD1222 vaccination. All receptors come from an adult in good health. Both conserved end residues are trimmed from each CDR3. Each record gives: V gene, CDR3 protein.

V gene: TRBV7-2
CDR3 protein: ASSLGSSQGTEAF

V gene: TRBV2
CDR3 protein: ASSETVGRPSYEQY

V gene: TRBV5-4
CDR3 protein: ATRLAGPPTDTQY

V gene: TRBV2
CDR3 protein: ASSEGAGFQPQH

V gene: TRBV28
CDR3 protein: ASSLVQGDYGYT

V gene: TRBV3-1/TRBV3-2
CDR3 protein: ASSQVGRLPGTSGGQYNEQF

V gene: TRBV10-3
CDR3 protein: AIWDIQKNTGELF

V gene: TRBV6-5
CDR3 protein: ATLDLWGHTEAF

V gene: TRBV27
CDR3 protein: ASSFLRGPGELF

V gene: TRBV28
CDR3 protein: ASNPRQGRNSPLH

V gene: TRBV5-1
CDR3 protein: ASSWTDGTEAF

V gene: TRBV20-1
CDR3 protein: SASGVGSYNEQF

V gene: TRBV7-2
CDR3 protein: ASSKGAQTEGYT

V gene: TRBV9
CDR3 protein: ASSVGGNGPYNEQF

V gene: TRBV19
CDR3 protein: ASNGGAGEKLF

V gene: TRBV6-1
CDR3 protein: ASSEQNSGNYGYT

V gene: TRBV9
CDR3 protein: ASSGAGSYNEQF

V gene: TRBV27
CDR3 protein: ASSFRGLAFSYEQY

V gene: TRBV7-9
CDR3 protein: ASRDQGYTEAF

V gene: TRBV12-3/TRBV12-4
CDR3 protein: ASSPRGSGGYT

V gene: TRBV30
CDR3 protein: AWSVYGAGQPQH

V gene: TRBV9
CDR3 protein: ASSVELGGYEQY

V gene: TRBV6-5
CDR3 protein: ASRPAEGNGYT

V gene: TRBV2
CDR3 protein: ATRAEQGLGQPQH

V gene: TRBV14
CDR3 protein: ASSPPVGAASGGPSYEQY

V gene: TRBV6-4
CDR3 protein: ASSSDGGDTGELF

V gene: TRBV6-5
CDR3 protein: ASSRGQGATGELF

V gene: TRBV29-1
CDR3 protein: SAQAAGAGEAF

V gene: TRBV6-5
CDR3 protein: ASRWGTTGNYGYT

V gene: TRBV12-3/TRBV12-4
CDR3 protein: ATREDYNSPLH

V gene: TRBV3-1/TRBV3-2
CDR3 protein: ASSQFITNYGYT

V gene: TRBV19
CDR3 protein: ASSNRGEQF

V gene: TRBV6-5
CDR3 protein: ASSYWTGGYT

V gene: TRBV7-8
CDR3 protein: ASSLVGGADYGYT

V gene: TRBV19
CDR3 protein: ASSARDRDYGYT

V gene: TRBV7-2
CDR3 protein: ASSVQASYEQY

V gene: TRBV10-2
CDR3 protein: ASSDRQGTNYGYT

V gene: TRBV21-1
CDR3 protein: ASSNGRGPTMNTEAF